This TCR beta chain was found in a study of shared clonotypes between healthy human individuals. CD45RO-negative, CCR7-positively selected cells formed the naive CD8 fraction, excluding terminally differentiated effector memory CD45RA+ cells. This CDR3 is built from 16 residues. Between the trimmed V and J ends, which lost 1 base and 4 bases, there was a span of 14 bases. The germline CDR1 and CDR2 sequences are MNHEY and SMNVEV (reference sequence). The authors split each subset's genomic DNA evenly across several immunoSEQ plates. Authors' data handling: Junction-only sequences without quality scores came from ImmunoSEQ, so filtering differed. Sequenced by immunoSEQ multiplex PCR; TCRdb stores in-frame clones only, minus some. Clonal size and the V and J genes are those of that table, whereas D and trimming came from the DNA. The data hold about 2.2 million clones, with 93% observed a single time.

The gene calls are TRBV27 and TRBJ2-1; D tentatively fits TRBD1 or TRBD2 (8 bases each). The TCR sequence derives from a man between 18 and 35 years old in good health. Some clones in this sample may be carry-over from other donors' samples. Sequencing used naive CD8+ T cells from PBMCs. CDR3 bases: TGTGCCAGCAGTTTATTAGCGGGGACAGGATACAATGAGCAGTTCTTC. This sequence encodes CASSLLAGTGYNEQFF.